This T cell receptor beta chain came from a study of blood T cell repertoires in COVID-19. Whole-study context: Samples came from the United States, Italy and Spain, spanning acute and convalescent COVID-19.

Here immunoSEQ multiplex PCR was the method, and the copy in TCRdb shows in-frame clones only, minus some. The sample has around 300,000 clones; approximately 81% are singletons. This clone appeared once. The ends lost 1 base at V and 6 bases at J; junction bases unmatched: 6. The CDR3 has 16 residues. In germline, CDR1 is LGHNA, CDR2 YNFKEQ. The V and J genes are TRBV4-2 and TRBJ2-5; 12 bases align to TRBD1. The sample taken for sequencing was PBMCs or T cells enriched from blood (not recorded which). The clonotype comes from a woman in her 50s who had recovered from COVID-19. The CDR3 DNA is TGTGCCAGCAGCCAAGGGGACAGGGGGCTCGGAAAGACCCAGTACTTC. This sequence encodes CASSQGDRGLGKTQYF.